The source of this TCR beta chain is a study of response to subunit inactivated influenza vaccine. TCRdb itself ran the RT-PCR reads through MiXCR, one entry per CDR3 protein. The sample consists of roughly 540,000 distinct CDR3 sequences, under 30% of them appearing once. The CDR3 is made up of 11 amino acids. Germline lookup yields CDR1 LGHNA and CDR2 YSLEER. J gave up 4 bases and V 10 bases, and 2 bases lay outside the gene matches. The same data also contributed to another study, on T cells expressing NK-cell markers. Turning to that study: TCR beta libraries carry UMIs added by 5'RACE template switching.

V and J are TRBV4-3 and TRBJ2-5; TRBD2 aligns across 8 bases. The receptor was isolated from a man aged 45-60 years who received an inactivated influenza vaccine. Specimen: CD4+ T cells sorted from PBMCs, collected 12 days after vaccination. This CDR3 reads CAKLAGETQYF. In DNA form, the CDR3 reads TGCGCCAAGCTAGCGGGAGAGACCCAGTACTTC.